The 24 T cell receptor beta chains below come from one sample, sequenced in a study of T cell repertoires in cytomegalovirus infection. TCRdb reanalysed the reads using MiXCR and keeps one entry per CDR3 protein. Of hundreds of thousands of distinct CDR3 sequences detected, less than 25% appear once; the ten largest clones hold 7.5% to 9%. The material sequenced was CD8+ T cells from PBMCs. These receptors came from a human donor in good health (CMV status not recorded). Some clones in this sample may be carry-over from other donors' samples.

The chain combines TRBV28 with TRBJ2-7, with 9 bases fitting TRBD1. The J segment lost 7 bases and the V segment lost 6 bases, leaving 10 bases of the junction unmatched. Germline CDR1 reads MDHEN; CDR2 reads SYDVKM. CDR3 size: 14 residues. CDR3 region: CASSRPGTGHEQYV. DNA for the CDR3: TGTGCCAGCAGCCGCCCGGGGACAGGGCATGAGCAGTACGTC.

The chain is built from TRBV3-1 and TRBJ1-1; 10 bases align to TRBD1. Germline CDR1 is LGHDT and CDR2 is YNNKEL (reference sequence). The J segment lost 6 bases and the V segment lost 5 bases, leaving 9 bases of the junction unmatched. CDR3 length: 15 amino acids. This CDR3 is CASSELTGGASEAFF. The CDR3 DNA reads TGTGCCAGCAGCGAACTGACAGGGGGCGCGTCTGAAGCTTTCTTT.

This clonotype was recorded a few times. The chain employs TRBV20-1 and TRBJ2-1, with 10 bases aligning to TRBD1. This CDR3 is 16 amino acids long. Trimming at V came to 5 bases and at J to 2 bases, leaving 9 bases not matched to a gene. Germline assignment: CDR1 DFQATT and CDR2 SNEGSKA (reference sequence). CDR3 sequence (DNA): TGCAGTGCTGGGAACCCCGGGACAGGGGCCTACAATGAGCAGTTCTTC. It is translated as CSAGNPGTGAYNEQFF.

The J gene is TRBJ2-7, the V gene TRBV12-3 or TRBV12-4; 7 nucleotides match TRBD1. V dropped 5 bases and J dropped 6; count of bases not matched to a gene: 4. This CDR3 spans 12 amino acids. CDR3 region: CASSPGTVEQYF. In DNA, the CDR3 is TGTGCCAGCAGTCCAGGGACAGTCGAGCAGTACTTC.

Many counts were recorded for this clonotype. The chain carries TRBV7-9 and TRBJ1-5; D not certain. The length of the CDR3 is 12 residues. Per the germline V gene, CDR1 is SEHNR and CDR2 is FQNEAQ (reference sequence). With 1 base removed from V and 3 bases from J, the gap between germline ends came to 1 base. CDR3 residues: CASSLVNQPQHF. The CDR3 DNA follows: TGTGCCAGCAGCTTAGTCAATCAGCCCCAGCATTTT.

Many counts were recorded for this clonotype. The chain joins TRBV10-2 to TRBJ2-2; D is uncertain. The length of the CDR3 is 11 residues. CDR1 WSHSY and CDR2 SAAADI come from the germline V gene. V lost 4 bases to trimming and J lost 6 bases, with 3 bases between them. The CDR3 sequence is CASSGAGELFF. CDR3 DNA: TGCGCCAGCAGTGGGGCCGGGGAGCTGTTTTTT.

This clonotype has more than one count but fewer than ten. The chain couples TRBV2 to TRBJ2-3, with a weak D call TRBD1 (6 bases). CDR3 size: 15 residues. V lost 6 bases to trimming and J lost 2 bases, with 15 bases between them. From germline, CDR1 is SNHLY and CDR2 FYNNEI. The CDR3 spells CASSRDTSPTDTQYF. DNA for the CDR3: TGTGCCAGCAGCAGGGACACAAGCCCCACAGATACGCAGTATTTT. Full variable domain (remainder filled in from reference TRBV2 and TRBJ2-3): EPEVTQTPSHQVTQMGQEVILRCVPISNHLYFYWYRQILGQKVEFLVSFYNNEISEKSEIFDDQFSVERPDGSNFTLKIRSTKLEDSAMYFCASSRDTSPTDTQYFGPGTRLTVL.

Ten or more counts support this clonotype. The V call is TRBV7-2, the J call TRBJ2-3; possible D gene TRBD1, 6 bases. Germline CDR1 is SGHTA and CDR2 is FQGNSA. V shed 3 bases and J shed 2 bases, with 18 bases lying between them. CDR3 length: 17 residues. The CDR3 coding sequence is TGTGCCAGCAGCTTCGACCTATACAGGGTAGCCACAGATACGCAGTATTTT. Translation gives CASSFDLYRVATDTQYF.

This clonotype has ten or more counts. The chain recombines TRBV7-8 with TRBJ1-1; D possibly corresponds to TRBD1 (5 bases). Trimming left V 5 bases short and J 0 bases short, with 16 bases between. The CDR3 contains 16 residues. Germline V gives CDR1 SGHVS, CDR2 FQNEAQ. The CDR3 spells CASSPWGGAVNTEAFF. Here the CDR3 DNA reads TGTGCCAGCAGCCCCTGGGGCGGGGCTGTGAACACTGAAGCTTTCTTT.

The chain uses TRBV12-3 or TRBV12-4 and TRBJ1-1; 8 bases map to TRBD1. The length of the CDR3 is 15 residues. The junction had 5 bases not matched to a gene; V was cut back by 2 bases and J by 3 bases. The CDR3 protein is CASSLRTGKDTEAFF. The CDR3 DNA follows: TGTGCCAGCAGTTTAAGGACAGGGAAGGACACTGAAGCTTTCTTT.

This clonotype was detected a few times. V usage is TRBV12-3 or TRBV12-4 and J usage is TRBJ2-5; D ambiguous. Trimming removed 4 bases at V and 0 bases at J, with 3 bases between. The CDR3 has 12 amino acids. The CDR3 DNA is TGTGCCAGCAGTTGGGACCAAGAGACCCAGTACTTC. Protein sequence: CASSWDQETQYF.

The count of this clonotype is one. The gene calls are TRBV10-3 and TRBJ2-7; no clear D gene. Germline CDR1 is ENHRY and CDR2 is SYGVKD. The CDR3 sequence is 14 residues long. V shed 6 bases and J shed 4 bases, with 16 bases lying between them. The CDR3 DNA sequence: TGTGCCATCAGCCCTCGAGACATAGTTTACGAGCAGTACGTC. Amino acids: CAISPRDIVYEQYV.

This clonotype was detected only once. A much larger clone is a single base away; this may be a read error. The chain combines TRBV4-3 with TRBJ2-5; 10 nucleotides line up with TRBD2. This CDR3 has 15 amino acids. V lost 3 bases and J lost 0; bases outside the gene matches: 1. Germline V gene lookup returns CDR1 LGHNA and CDR2 YSLEER. CDR3 in DNA: TGCGCCAGCAGCCATGGACTAGCGGACCAAGAGACCCAGTACTTC. Protein sequence: CASSHGLADQETQYF.

This clonotype was observed at least ten times. The chain joins TRBV12-3 or TRBV12-4 to TRBJ2-7; D may be TRBD1 or TRBD2 (5 bases each). Trimming stripped 5 bases from V and 1 base from J, with 12 bases between. CDR3 length equals 14 residues. The CDR3 protein is CASSHRDGSYEQYF. In DNA form, the CDR3 reads TGTGCCAGCAGTCACCGGGACGGATCCTACGAGCAGTACTTC.

As concerns this clonotype: At one boundary the junction diverges from the germline segment, which might be a read error. The chain combines TRBV28 with TRBJ2-2; D is possibly TRBD2 (7 bases). This CDR3 spans 18 amino acids. From germline, CDR1 is MDHEN and CDR2 SYDVKM. CDR3 sequence: CASSYEVGGPTNTRELFF. The CDR3 DNA reads TGTGCCAGCAGTTACGAGGTGGGGGGGCCTACGAACACCAGGGAGCTGTTTTTT.

In this sample, this clonotype turned up a few times. The chain carries TRBV28 and TRBJ1-5; tentative D call: TRBD1 (5 bases). Germline lookup yields CDR1 MDHEN and CDR2 SYDVKM. The CDR3 totals 16 residues. V lost 3 bases, J lost 2 bases, and 14 bases lay in between. In DNA, the CDR3 is TGTGCCAGCAGTTTCTTCCATACGGGGGGCAATCAGCCCCAGCATTTT. It specifies CASSFFHTGGNQPQHF.

This clonotype occurred many times. The chain couples TRBV12-3 or TRBV12-4 to TRBJ2-7; D remains ambiguous. V was pared by 3 bases and J by 3 bases, with 12 bases between. CDR3 size: 14 residues. Here the CDR3 DNA reads TGTGCCAGCAGTTTGTGGGGTGTGGGCTACGAGCAGTACTTC. Encoded protein: CASSLWGVGYEQYF.

This clonotype was seen a few times. This chain uses TRBV15 with TRBJ2-1; unclear D gene. CDR1 and CDR2 from the germline V gene are LNHNV and YYDKDF (reference sequence). V dropped 1 base and J dropped 0 bases, with 7 bases sitting between them. The CDR3 spans 15 residues. Here the CDR3 DNA reads TGTGCCACCAGCAGAGCTAAGAGCTCCTACAATGAGCAGTTCTTC. Translated: CATSRAKSSYNEQFF.

Notes on this clonotype: One end of the junction is discordant with germline, which a read error may explain. This sequence joins TRBV6-2 or TRBV6-3 and TRBJ2-2, with 8 bases fitting TRBD2. CDR1 and CDR2 from the germline V gene are MNHEY and SVGEGT. CDR3 length: 18 amino acids. Here the CDR3 DNA reads TGTGGCAGCAGAACCGACATCAGCGGGGGTGCGAACACCGGGGAGCTGTTTTTT. This encodes CGSRTDISGGANTGELFF.

V and J are TRBV4-3 and TRBJ2-1, with D perhaps matching TRBD1 (6 bases). V was clipped by 5 bases and J by 4 bases, with 15 bases between them. From germline, CDR1 is LGHNA and CDR2 YSLEER. The length of the CDR3 is 15 residues. Written as DNA, the CDR3 is TGCGCCAGCAGCGAACTCCAGGGGATGTACAATGAGCAGTTCTTC. Translation: CASSELQGMYNEQFF.

There are a few counts of this clonotype. The gene calls are TRBV4-1 and TRBJ1-1, with D possibly TRBD1 on 5 matching bases. Germline CDR1 is MGHRA and CDR2 is YSYEKL. The CDR3 is 16 amino acids. V was shortened by 0 bases and J by 0 bases, with 11 bases between the two germline ends. The CDR3 protein is CASSQERGRLNTEAFF. Written as DNA, the CDR3 is TGCGCCAGCAGCCAAGAGAGGGGCAGGTTGAACACTGAAGCTTTCTTT.

The chain has TRBV19 and TRBJ1-1; D remains ambiguous. This CDR3 comprises 15 residues. CDR1 LNHDA and CDR2 SQIVND come from the germline V gene (reference sequence). Trimming cost V 1 base and J 0 bases, with 9 bases left between them. The DNA for the CDR3 is TGTGCCAGTAGTATAGTAACGGGCATGAACACTGAAGCTTTCTTT. It specifies CASSIVTGMNTEAFF.

In its sample, this clonotype was seen many times. The chain combines TRBV7-6 with TRBJ2-3; a possible D gene is TRBD2 (6 bases). In germline, CDR1 is SGHVS, CDR2 FNYEAQ. CDR3 length: 16 residues. V was clipped by 3 bases and J by 4 bases, with 17 bases between them. The CDR3 protein is CASSFMSSSGPDTQYF. The CDR3 nucleotides read TGTGCCAGCAGCTTCATGTCCAGTAGCGGACCAGATACGCAGTATTTT.

The V call is TRBV29-1, the J call TRBJ2-1, with 10 bases fitting TRBD1. V shed 4 bases and J 4 bases; nucleotides not matched to a gene: 7. Germline loops: CDR1 SQVTM, CDR2 ANQGSEA. This CDR3 comprises 15 residues. The CDR3: CSVAMWTGGYNEQFF. CDR3 sequence (DNA): TGCAGCGTTGCTATGTGGACAGGGGGGTACAATGAGCAGTTCTTC.